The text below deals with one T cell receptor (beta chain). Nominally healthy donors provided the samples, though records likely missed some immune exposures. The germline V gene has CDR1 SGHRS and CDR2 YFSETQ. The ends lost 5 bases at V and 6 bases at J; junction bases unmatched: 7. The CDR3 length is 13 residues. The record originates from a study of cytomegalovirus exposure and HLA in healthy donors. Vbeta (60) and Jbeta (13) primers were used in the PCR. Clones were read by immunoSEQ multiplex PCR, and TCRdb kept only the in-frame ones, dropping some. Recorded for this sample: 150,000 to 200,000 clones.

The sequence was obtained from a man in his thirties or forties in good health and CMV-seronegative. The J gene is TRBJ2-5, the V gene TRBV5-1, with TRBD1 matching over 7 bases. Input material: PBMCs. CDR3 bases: TGCGCCAGCAGACTTCAGGGGGAGCAGACCCAGTACTTC. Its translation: CASRLQGEQTQYF.